A single sample gave rise to the 21 T cell receptor beta chains below, sequenced in a study of shared clonotypes between healthy human individuals (dated by TCRdb to 2018 to 2021). Library generation was performed with the immunoSEQ multiplex PCR assay. The source is immuneACCESS, and TCRdb retained only in-frame sequences with V and J called. Part of the clones is not carried over; for the studies checked, unresolved V genes explain less than half of this, and the remainder is unexplained. The sample data list about 1 million clones, and roughly 80% of these were observed just once. Of the sample, roughly 1.4% is held by the ten largest clones. The sample comprised memory CD4+ T cells sorted from blood. The sample's cell subset or site label, decoded: CD45RA-negative fraction. The receptor set was obtained from a young man in good health.

The chain carries TRBV30 and TRBJ2-3; 13 bases fit TRBD2. The CDR3 spans 15 residues. V shed 1 base and J 8 bases; nucleotides not matched to a gene: 6. Germline assignment: CDR1 GTSNPN and CDR2 SVGIG (reference sequence). This chain's CDR3 is CAWSETSGGAGTQYF. In nucleotides, the CDR3 is TGTGCCTGGAGTGAAACTAGCGGGGGGGCCGGTACGCAGTATTTT.

This clone was counted a few times. The J gene is TRBJ1-4, the V gene TRBV18; no clear D gene. The CDR3 is 16 residues long. Deletions cut 3 bases from V and 0 bases from J, with 11 bases between. CDR1 and CDR2 from the germline V gene are KGHSH and LQKENI. The CDR3 bases are TGTGCCAGCTCACCTTTCTCCACGACAACTAATGAAAAACTGTTTTTT. This sequence encodes CASSPFSTTTNEKLFF.

This rearrangement joins TRBV2 to TRBJ1-1, with unresolved D. Germline-derived CDR1 and CDR2 are SNHLY and FYNNEI. V was trimmed by 6 bases and J by 4 bases, leaving 12 bases between them. There are 13 residues in the CDR3. The chain's CDR3 is CASRTRGGTEAFF. The CDR3 nucleotides read TGTGCCAGCAGGACGCGGGGTGGCACTGAAGCTTTCTTT.

The CDR3 coding sequence is TGTGCCATGGGGACAGGAGAAGGCTACACCTTC. Translated: CAMGTGEGYTF. The chain employs TRBV10-3 and TRBJ1-2; 8 nucleotides agree with TRBD1. The CDR3 is 11 residues long. Germline V gene sequence: CDR1 ENHRY, CDR2 SYGVKD. With 9 bases clipped from V and 8 bases from J, the junction kept 5 bases outside the gene matches.

This clone has only a few counts. The J gene is TRBJ2-1, the V gene TRBV5-1; no reliable D call. Germline CDR1 reads SGHRS; CDR2 reads YFSETQ. V was pared by 0 bases and J by 9 bases, with 10 bases between. CDR3 length equals 13 residues. The CDR3 region is CASSLDQKTEQFF. The DNA for the CDR3 is TGCGCCAGCAGCTTGGATCAGAAGACTGAGCAGTTCTTC.

This chain joins TRBV5-8 and TRBJ1-2; the D is unclear. The CDR3 sequence is 14 residues long. Trimming removed 0 bases from V and 7 bases from J, with 13 bases in between. CDR1 and CDR2 (germline): SGHTS, YDEGEE. The CDR3 DNA reads as TGTGCCAGCAGCTTGGCCAGGCTACTCGCTGGCTACACCTTC. It translates to CASSLARLLAGYTF.

The chain recombines TRBV13 with TRBJ2-7; D unclear. This CDR3 comprises 15 residues. Germline loops: CDR1 PRHDT, CDR2 FYEKMQ (reference sequence). Trimming shortened V by 2 bases and J by 5 bases, and 16 bases separated the two germline ends. The CDR3: CASSLRLRDFHEQYF. The CDR3 DNA sequence: TGTGCCAGCAGCTTAAGGTTAAGAGATTTCCACGAGCAGTACTTC. Complete variable domain (other parts from reference TRBV13 and TRBJ2-7): AAGVIQSPRHLIKEKRETATLKCYPIPRHDTVYWYQQGPGQDPQFLISFYEKMQSDKGSIPDRFSAQQFSDYHSELNMSSLELGDSALYFCASSLRLRDFHEQYFGPGTRLTVT.

V is TRBV10-2 and J is TRBJ2-1, with 10 bases matching TRBD2. Trimming removed 6 bases from V and 5 bases from J; junction bases left unmatched: 1. Germline V gives CDR1 WSHSY, CDR2 SAAADI. This CDR3 comprises 13 residues. In nucleotides, the CDR3 is TGCGCCAGCAGGACTAGCGGGCACAATGAGCAGTTCTTC. Its translation is CASRTSGHNEQFF.

This chain connects TRBV2 to TRBJ2-5, with 11 positions matching TRBD2. The CDR3 contains 15 residues. V gave up 4 bases and J gave up 5 bases; unmatched junction bases: 6. From germline, CDR1 is SNHLY and CDR2 FYNNEI. The DNA of the CDR3 is TGTGCCAGCAGTGTTACTAGCGGGAGTCGGGAGACCCAGTACTTC. It encodes CASSVTSGSRETQYF.

This sequence joins TRBV19 and TRBJ1-5; D ambiguous. Germline V lookup: CDR1 LNHDA, CDR2 SQIVND (reference sequence). CDR3 length: 14 amino acids. V was trimmed by 5 bases and J by 7 bases, leaving 15 bases between them. CDR3 bases: TGTGCCAGTAGTGCCGCGGGGTGGCGACAGCCCCAGCATTTT. This translates into CASSAAGWRQPQHF.

V gene TRBV6-1 combines with J gene TRBJ1-6; possible D gene TRBD1, 5 bases. Germline assignment: CDR1 MNHNS and CDR2 SASEGT. Trimming stripped 4 bases from V and 6 bases from J, with 13 bases between. This CDR3 is 15 amino acids long. CDR3 in DNA: TGTGCCAGCAGTGCCCGGGACGCCCTTAATTCACCCCTCCACTTT. It is translated as CASSARDALNSPLHF.

Only a few counts were recorded for this clone. J is TRBJ2-7 and V is TRBV10-3; 7 bases align to TRBD1. This CDR3 region has 15 residues. Germline trimming cut 3 bases from V and 2 bases from J; bases unmatched to any gene: 7. In germline, CDR1 is ENHRY, CDR2 SYGVKD. The CDR3 coding sequence is TGTGCCATCAGTGAAGGCCAGGGGGAAGCCTACGAGCAGTACTTC. Protein: CAISEGQGEAYEQYF.

V and J are TRBV5-5 and TRBJ2-5, with 7 bases fitting TRBD2. This CDR3 comprises 16 residues. The trim removed 0 bases at V and 3 bases at J, leaving 8 bases unmatched. Germline lookup yields CDR1 SGHKS and CDR2 YYEKEE (reference sequence). The DNA of the CDR3 is TGTGCCAGCAGCTTGGGGGCCTGGGCGGGAGAAGAGACCCAGTACTTC. This gives the protein CASSLGAWAGEETQYF. The full variable domain, completed using reference TRBV5-5 and TRBJ2-5, is DAGVTQSPTHLIKTRGQQVTLRCSPISGHKSVSWYQQVLGQGPQFIFQYYEKEERGRGNFPDRFSARQFPNYSSELNVNALLLGDSALYLCASSLGAWAGEETQYFGPGTRLLVL.

This clone appeared once. This sequence joins TRBV27 and TRBJ2-7; 9 bases fit TRBD1. CDR1 is MNHEY, CDR2 SMNVEV, per germline (reference sequence). After removal of 5 bases from V and 5 bases from J, the junction contained 7 bases not matched to a gene. This CDR3 contains 14 residues. The CDR3 protein is CASSPTGTGNEQYF. As DNA, the CDR3 is TGTGCCAGCAGTCCCACCGGGACAGGGAACGAGCAGTACTTC.

This clone was picked up a small number of times. The chain recombines TRBV18 with TRBJ1-6, with 8 positions matching TRBD1. The germline V gene has CDR1 KGHSH and CDR2 LQKENI. Trimming removed 0 bases from V and 7 bases from J; junction bases left unmatched: 5. The CDR3 sequence is 16 residues long. The CDR3, as DNA: TGTGCCAGCTCACCACCCGGGACAGGCATAAATTCACCCCTCCACTTT. It is translated as CASSPPGTGINSPLHF.

The rearrangement links TRBV5-1 to TRBJ1-1; no reliable D call. From germline, CDR1 is SGHRS and CDR2 YFSETQ. V dropped 4 bases and J dropped 11 bases, with 12 bases sitting between them. CDR3 length equals 11 residues. The CDR3, as DNA: TGCGCCAGCAGCGATGAAGGTATGGCTTTCTTT. Its translation is CASSDEGMAFF.

The chain carries TRBV11-3 and TRBJ2-1; TRBD2 matches at 13 bases. The CDR3 covers 15 residues. The trim removed 5 bases at V and 4 bases at J, leaving 2 bases unmatched. Germline lookup yields CDR1 SGHNT and CDR2 YENEEA. In nucleotides, the CDR3 is TGTGCCAGCAGCAGGGGACTAGCGGGGTACAATGAGCAGTTCTTC. Translation: CASSRGLAGYNEQFF.

Worth noting for this clone: This may be a read error, as it is one base from a much larger clone. J is TRBJ2-5 and V is TRBV9; 7 bases line up with TRBD1. TRBJ2-7 matches the DNA end more closely, so the J call is doubtful. CDR1 SGDLS and CDR2 YYNGEE come from the germline V gene. CDR3 length equals 15 residues. The CDR3 nucleotides read TGTGCCAGCAGCGTAGGACAGGGAGTTTCCTACGAGCAGTACTTC. It specifies CASSVGQGVSYEQYF.

Written as DNA, the CDR3 is TGTGCCAGCAGCGCGACAGGGGCCAGCTCCTACGAGCAGTACTTC. It is translated as CASSATGASSYEQYF. V gene TRBV9 combines with J gene TRBJ2-7, with 8 bases fitting TRBD1. The trim removed 3 bases at V and 0 bases at J, leaving 5 bases unmatched. The V gene's germline CDR1 is SGDLS and CDR2 YYNGEE. The CDR3 consists of 15 residues. The complete variable domain, with remaining parts taken from reference TRBV9 and TRBJ2-7, reads DSGVTQTPKHLITATGQRVTLRCSPRSGDLSVYWYQQSLDQGLQFLIQYYNGEERAKGNILERFSAQQFPDLHSELNLSSLELGDSALYFCASSATGASSYEQYFGPGTRLTVT.

V usage is TRBV5-1 and J usage is TRBJ2-7, with 9 nucleotides matching TRBD1. J lost 2 bases, V lost 3 bases, and 6 bases had no gene match. The CDR3 has 15 residues. Germline lookup yields CDR1 SGHRS and CDR2 YFSETQ. This CDR3 is CASSSLTGGAYEQYF. The CDR3 bases are TGCGCCAGCAGCTCATTGACAGGGGGAGCCTACGAGCAGTACTTC.

This sequence joins TRBV14 and TRBJ2-5, with 9 bases matching TRBD2. J was trimmed by 5 bases and V by 4 bases; bases with no gene match: 8. CDR1 is SGHDN and CDR2 is FVKESK in the germline V gene. The CDR3 loop spans 15 amino acids. The CDR3 is CASSPRGLARETQYF. In DNA, the CDR3 is TGTGCCAGCAGCCCCCGGGGACTAGCCCGGGAGACCCAGTACTTC. The variable domain in full, with the rest retrieved from reference TRBV14 and TRBJ2-5, is EAGVTQFPSHSVIEKGQTVTLRCDPISGHDNLYWYRRVMGKEIKFLLHFVKESKQDESGMPNNRFLAERTGGTYSTLKVQPAELEDSGVYFCASSPRGLARETQYFGPGTRLLVL.